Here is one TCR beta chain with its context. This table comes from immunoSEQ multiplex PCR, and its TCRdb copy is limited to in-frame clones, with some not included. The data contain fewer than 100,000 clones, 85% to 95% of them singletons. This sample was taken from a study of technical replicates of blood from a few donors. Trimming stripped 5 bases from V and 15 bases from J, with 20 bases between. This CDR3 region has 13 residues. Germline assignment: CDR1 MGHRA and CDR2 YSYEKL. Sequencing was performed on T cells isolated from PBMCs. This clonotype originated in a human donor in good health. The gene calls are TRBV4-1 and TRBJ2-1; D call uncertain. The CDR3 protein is CASSSSSSDTLFF. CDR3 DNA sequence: TGCGCCAGCAGCTCGAGTAGCTCGGATACCTTGTTCTTC.